This passage covers 8 T cell receptor beta chains from one sample sequenced in a study of T cells in localized non-small cell lung cancer. Some clones are missing from TCRdb's copy, which holds only in-frame ones; the method was immunoSEQ multiplex PCR. The sample lists some 56,000 clones, approximately 90% seen once, with about 5% in the top ten. This specimen was peripheral blood, taken before any cancer treatment. Every receptor here comes from a woman aged 35 to 75 with stage I lung adenocarcinoma.

The V call is TRBV7-2, the J call TRBJ1-4; D possibly corresponds to TRBD1 (6 bases). V was trimmed by 2 bases and J by 8 bases, leaving 12 bases between them. CDR3 length: 14 residues. Germline loops: CDR1 SGHTA, CDR2 FQGNSA. The chain's CDR3 is CASSLRQVGEKLFF. CDR3 DNA sequence: TGTGCCAGCAGCTTACGACAGGTCGGGGAAAAACTGTTTTTT.

The chain uses TRBV5-1 and TRBJ2-1; 8 bases are a match to TRBD1. Unmatched junction bases numbered 3, after V lost 0 bases and J lost 4 bases. From germline, CDR1 is SGHRS and CDR2 YFSETQ. The CDR3 has 15 amino acids. In DNA, the CDR3 is TGCGCCAGCAGCTTGGCAGGACAGGGATACAATGAGCAGTTCTTC. It codes for CASSLAGQGYNEQFF.

J is TRBJ1-1 and V is TRBV12-5; 7 bases align to TRBD1. Trimming at V came to 6 bases and at J to 2 bases, leaving 9 bases not matched to a gene. Per germline, CDR1 LGHNT and CDR2 FRNRAP. The CDR3 has 15 residues. CDR3 coding DNA: TGTGCTAGTGGACCTTACGGACAGGCCAACACTGAAGCTTTCTTT. Its translation is CASGPYGQANTEAFF.

This clone was observed a few times. Here the CDR3 reads CSAHDTDTQYF. The CDR3 DNA is TGCAGTGCTCATGACACAGATACGCAGTATTTT. The chain has TRBV20-1 and TRBJ2-3; D is unresolved. CDR3 size: 11 residues. V shed 5 bases and J shed 2 bases, with 5 bases lying between them. CDR1 is DFQATT, CDR2 SNEGSKA, per germline (reference sequence).

The V and J genes are TRBV4-2 and TRBJ1-4; D is ambiguous. The germline CDR1 and CDR2 sequences are LGHNA and YNFKEQ. There are 16 residues in the CDR3. Trimming stripped 0 bases from V and 5 bases from J, with 13 bases between. The chain's CDR3 is CASSQDGGGSNEKLFF. The CDR3 nucleotides read TGTGCCAGCAGCCAAGATGGAGGTGGAAGCAATGAAAAACTGTTTTTT.

This clone turned up a few times. V is TRBV7-7 and J is TRBJ2-3; D ambiguous. In germline, CDR1 is SSHAT, CDR2 FNYEAQ (reference sequence). The V and J ends lost 5 bases and 0 bases respectively, with 12 bases between them. The CDR3 loop spans 15 amino acids. The CDR3 region is CASSRTPVSTDTQYF. The DNA for the CDR3 is TGTGCCAGCAGCCGAACGCCTGTAAGCACAGATACGCAGTATTTT.

The chain couples TRBV10-3 to TRBJ1-3; D is undetermined. V lost 10 bases and J lost 7, with 14 bases in between. The CDR3 runs to 12 residues. CDR1 and CDR2 from the germline V gene are ENHRY and SYGVKD. CDR3 loop: CATMGLGNTIYF. In nucleotides, the CDR3 is TGTGCCACCATGGGCCTCGGGAACACCATATATTTT.

The chain joins TRBV29-1 to TRBJ1-5, with TRBD1 matching 7 bases. The germline V gene has CDR1 SQVTM and CDR2 ANQGSEA. The CDR3 length is 13 residues. V lost 7 bases, J lost 7 bases, and 10 bases stayed unmatched. This chain's CDR3 is CSAQTGSGQPQHF. The CDR3 nucleotides are TGCAGCGCCCAGACAGGGTCGGGGCAGCCCCAGCATTTT.